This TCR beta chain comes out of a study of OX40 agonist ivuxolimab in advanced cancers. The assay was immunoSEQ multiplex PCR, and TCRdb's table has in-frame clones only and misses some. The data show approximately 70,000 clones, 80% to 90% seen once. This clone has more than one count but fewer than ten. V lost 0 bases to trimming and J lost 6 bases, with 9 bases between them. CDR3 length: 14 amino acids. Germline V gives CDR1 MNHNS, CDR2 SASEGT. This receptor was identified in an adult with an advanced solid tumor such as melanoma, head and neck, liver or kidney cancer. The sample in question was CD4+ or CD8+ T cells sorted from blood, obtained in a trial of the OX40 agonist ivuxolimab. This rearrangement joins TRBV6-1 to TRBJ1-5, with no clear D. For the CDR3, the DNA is TGTGCCAGCAGTGAAGCGCCCGCGGTTCAGCCCCAGCATTTT. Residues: CASSEAPAVQPQHF.